This T cell receptor (beta chain) came from a study of T cell responses to AZD1222 COVID-19 vaccine. The CDR3 contains 13 residues. Trimming stripped 0 bases from V and 1 base from J, with 5 bases between. The germline V gene encodes CDR1 SGHRS and CDR2 YFSETQ. Broader study findings: CD4 TCRs linked to vaccination spanned spike, dominating at 160-218 and 743-854.

Clones were read by immunoSEQ multiplex PCR, and TCRdb kept only the in-frame ones, dropping some. The sample has 100,000 to 120,000 clones; 70% to 90% are singletons. Note on this clone: Its target is not known.

Material: peripheral blood, obtained on day 0 of AZD1222 vaccination. The chain joins TRBV5-1 to TRBJ2-7; D remains ambiguous. The sequence came from an adult in good health. In nucleotides, the CDR3 is TGCGCCAGCAGCTTGGACGGATCCTACGAGCAGTACTTC. This translates into CASSLDGSYEQYF.